This T cell receptor (beta chain) was observed in a study of human thymus T cells. Study-level findings and limits: Repertoires from thymus and blood appeared to show biased V and J gene usage.

Only four of the eight donors provided a roughly 0.5-1 mL blood sample. Sequenced by immunoSEQ multiplex PCR; TCRdb stores in-frame clones only, minus some. This sample has 55,000 to 70,000 clones, with approximately 93% found just once. Concerning this clone itself: The antigen is not known.

This CDR3 is built from 12 residues. CDR1 and CDR2 from the germline V gene are MNHEY and SVGAGI. The V gene lost 4 bases and the J gene lost 8 bases, with 9 bases spanning the gap. The chain combines TRBV6-5 with TRBJ2-1; D is undetermined. The clonotype comes from a boy under two years old with a congenital heart defect but otherwise immunologically healthy. The sample comprised blood. CDR3 sequence reads: CASSSREDEQFF. The CDR3 nucleotides read TGTGCCAGCAGTTCGCGCGAAGATGAGCAGTTCTTC.